The rows below give T cell receptor beta chains drawn from one sample of a study of cytomegalovirus exposure and HLA in healthy donors. TCRdb's copy holds only in-frame clones and misses some; the assay was immunoSEQ multiplex PCR. Seen here are over 110,000 clones, approximately 80% observed once, and the top ten hold roughly 1.3%. Material for sequencing was PBMCs. These receptors all come from a male donor in good health and CMV-seropositive. Each CDR3 is given with its conserved first and last residue. D genes are given only for firm matches. Size is omitted from some rows. Given values are once, few, many or a class for expanded clones.

V: TRBV7-9; D: TRBD1; size: NA; length: 16; J: TRBJ1-5; CDR3: CASSLGTGESNQPQHF; DNA: TGTGCCAGCAGCTTAGGGACAGGAGAAAGCAATCAGCCCCAGCATTTT
V: TRBV9; D: NA; size: NA; length: 19; J: TRBJ1-1; CDR3: CASSPGGFSVKSLGTEAFF; DNA: TGTGCCAGCAGCCCTGGGGGGTTTTCGGTAAAATCTTTGGGCACTGAAGCTTTCTTT
V: TRBV6-6; D: TRBD1; size: NA; length: 16; J: TRBJ2-7; CDR3: CASSYGSGQGGYEQYF; DNA: TGTGCCAGCAGTTACGGATCCGGACAGGGGGGGTACGAGCAGTACTTC
V: TRBV10-3; D: TRBD1; size: NA; length: 14; J: TRBJ2-7; CDR3: CAISSGTGGGEQYF; DNA: TGTGCCATCAGCTCCGGGACAGGGGGCGGCGAGCAGTACTTC
V: TRBV11-1; D: TRBD2; size: NA; length: 18; J: TRBJ2-3; CDR3: CASSRTSGSTGRADTQYF; DNA: TGTGCCAGCAGCCGGACTAGCGGGAGTACGGGGAGGGCAGATACGCAGTATTTT
V: TRBV6-1; D: NA; size: NA; length: 11; J: TRBJ2-5; CDR3: CASSTGETQYF; DNA: TGTGCCAGCAGTACCGGGGAGACCCAGTACTTC
V: TRBV5-5; D: TRBD2; size: few; length: 13; J: TRBJ2-5; CDR3: CASIAGGEETQYF; DNA: TGTGCCAGCATCGCGGGGGGGGAAGAGACCCAGTACTTC
V: TRBV28; D: TRBD2; size: NA; length: 18; J: TRBJ2-3; CDR3: CASRDRTSGSRDTDTQYF; DNA: TGTGCCAGCAGGGATCGGACTAGCGGGAGTAGGGACACAGATACGCAGTATTTT
V: TRBV19; D: NA; size: NA; length: 13; J: TRBJ2-5; CDR3: CASSVLVQETQYF; DNA: TGTGCCAGTAGCGTGTTAGTGCAAGAGACCCAGTACTTC
V: TRBV18; D: NA; size: NA; length: 13; J: TRBJ1-5; CDR3: CASSGDINQPQHF; DNA: TGTGCCAGCTCAGGTGACATCAATCAGCCCCAGCATTTT
V: TRBV4-2; D: TRBD1; size: few; length: 16; J: TRBJ2-7; CDR3: CASSQEGQGASYEQYF; DNA: TGTGCCAGCAGCCAAGAGGGCCAGGGGGCCTCCTACGAGCAGTACTTC
V: TRBV7-9; D: NA; size: few; length: 17; J: TRBJ2-3; CDR3: CSSSPPLRSKSTDTQYF; DNA: TGTTCCAGCAGCCCCCCCTTGCGGTCGAAAAGCACAGATACGCAGTATTTT
V: TRBV4-1; D: TRBD2; size: NA; length: 15; J: TRBJ2-7; CDR3: CASSQVSGETYEQYF; DNA: TGCGCCAGCAGCCAAGTTAGCGGGGAAACCTACGAGCAGTACTTC
V: TRBV4-3; D: NA; size: NA; length: 12; J: TRBJ2-7; CDR3: CASRNPGGEQYF; DNA: TGCGCCAGCAGGAACCCTGGCGGCGAGCAGTACTTC
V: TRBV7-7; D: TRBD2; size: NA; length: 16; J: TRBJ2-5; CDR3: CASSPYQGGLGETQYF; DNA: TGTGCTAGCAGCCCCTACCAGGGAGGGCTTGGAGAGACCCAGTACTTC
V: TRBV9; D: TRBD2; size: NA; length: 15; J: TRBJ2-1; CDR3: CASSQAGVTYNEQFF; DNA: TGTGCCAGCAGCCAAGCGGGGGTGACTTACAATGAGCAGTTCTTC
V: TRBV2; D: NA; size: few; length: 16; J: TRBJ2-2; CDR3: CASSEVADSNTGELFF; DNA: TGTGCCAGCAGTGAGGTAGCGGACTCGAACACCGGGGAGCTGTTTTTT
V: TRBV18; D: NA; size: NA; length: 14; J: TRBJ1-3; CDR3: CASSGSHTRNTIYF; DNA: TGTGCCAGCTCAGGGAGCCACACCCGAAACACCATATATTTT
V: TRBV10-3; D: NA; size: NA; length: 13; J: TRBJ2-7; CDR3: CAISDHRDYEQYF; DNA: TGTGCCATCAGTGATCACCGAGACTACGAGCAGTACTTC
V: TRBV5-1; D: TRBD2; size: NA; length: 16; J: TRBJ2-3; CDR3: CASSGIAGGPADTQYF; DNA: TGCGCCAGCAGCGGAATAGCGGGGGGGCCGGCAGATACGCAGTATTTT
V: TRBV1; D: NA; size: NA; length: 16; J: TRBJ2-5; CDR3: CTSSQPVAGRRETQYF; DNA: TGCACCAGCAGCCAACCTGTAGCGGGAAGGCGAGAGACCCAGTACTTC
V: TRBV6-1; D: TRBD1; size: NA; length: 14; J: TRBJ2-7; CDR3: CASSEPGTGDEQYF; DNA: TGTGCCAGCAGTGAGCCGGGGACAGGGGACGAGCAGTACTTC
V: TRBV27; D: TRBD2; size: NA; length: 14; J: TRBJ2-3; CDR3: CASRGGSWTDTQYF; DNA: TGTGCCAGCAGGGGCGGGAGTTGGACAGATACGCAGTATTTT
V: TRBV9; D: NA; size: few; length: 13; J: TRBJ2-7; CDR3: CASSPTGNYEQYF; DNA: TGTGCCAGCAGCCCGACGGGGAACTACGAGCAGTACTTC
V: TRBV7-2; D: TRBD2; size: NA; length: 13; J: TRBJ2-7; CDR3: CASSSGLAREQYF; DNA: TGTGCCAGCAGCTCAGGACTAGCGCGGGAGCAGTACTTC
V: TRBV7-8; D: NA; size: medium-sized; length: 13; J: TRBJ1-5; CDR3: CASSLYAGQPQHF; DNA: TGTGCCAGCAGCTTATACGCGGGTCAGCCCCAGCATTTT
V: TRBV5-1; D: NA; size: once; length: 15; J: TRBJ1-3; CDR3: CASSLAGADGNTIYF; DNA: TGCGCCAGCAGCTTGGCAGGGGCTGATGGAAACACCATATATTTT
V: TRBV7-3; D: TRBD2; size: few; length: 14; J: TRBJ2-7; CDR3: CASSFSGGSYEQYF; DNA: TGTGCCAGCAGCTTCAGCGGGGGATCCTACGAGCAGTACTTC
V: TRBV29-1; D: TRBD2; size: NA; length: 13; J: TRBJ2-5; CDR3: CSVRGLAAFEQYF; DNA: TGCAGCGTTCGGGGACTAGCGGCCTTTGAGCAGTACTTC
V: TRBV5-1; D: NA; size: NA; length: 14; J: TRBJ2-7; CDR3: CASSLEQGSYEQYF; DNA: TGCGCCAGCAGCTTGGAGCAGGGTTCCTACGAGCAGTACTTC
V: TRBV19; D: TRBD1; size: few; length: 16; J: TRBJ1-1; CDR3: CASRRGTGAGNTEAFF; DNA: TGTGCCAGTAGACGTGGGACAGGGGCGGGGAACACTGAAGCTTTCTTT
V: TRBV7-9; D: TRBD1; size: few; length: 18; J: TRBJ1-4; CDR3: CASSLVGVTDRGLEKLFF; DNA: TGTGCCAGCAGCTTAGTTGGGGTTACGGACAGGGGGCTCGAAAAACTGTTTTTT
V: TRBV7-8; D: NA; size: NA; length: 14; J: TRBJ1-5; CDR3: CASSSLRGSQPQHF; DNA: TGTGCCAGCAGCTCACTCCGGGGGAGTCAGCCCCAGCATTTT
V: TRBV29-1; D: TRBD2; size: NA; length: 15; J: TRBJ2-1; CDR3: CSVPTSGGLHNEQFF; DNA: TGCAGCGTACCCACTAGCGGAGGTCTCCACAATGAGCAGTTCTTC
V: TRBV5-1; D: TRBD2; size: NA; length: 16; J: TRBJ2-5; CDR3: CASSFLAGAYQETQYF; DNA: TGCGCCAGCAGCTTCTTAGCGGGAGCGTACCAAGAGACCCAGTACTTC
V: TRBV19; D: TRBD2; size: NA; length: 14; J: TRBJ2-2; CDR3: CASSHGGNTGELFF; DNA: TGTGCCAGTAGCCACGGGGGGAATACCGGGGAGCTGTTTTTT
V: TRBV5-1; D: NA; size: NA; length: 13; J: TRBJ2-1; CDR3: CASSPSPYNEQFF; DNA: TGCGCCAGCAGCCCATCCCCCTACAATGAGCAGTTCTTC
V: TRBV7-9; D: TRBD1; size: NA; length: 16; J: TRBJ2-2; CDR3: CASTQGVRTNTGELFF; DNA: TGTGCCAGCACCCAGGGGGTTCGGACGAACACCGGGGAGCTGTTTTTT
V: TRBV5-5; D: NA; size: NA; length: 12; J: TRBJ2-7; CDR3: CASSLSRYEQYF; DNA: TGTGCCAGCAGCTTGTCCCGGTACGAGCAGTACTTC
V: TRBV7-9; D: NA; size: NA; length: 14; J: TRBJ2-7; CDR3: CASSRSPEIYEQYF; DNA: TGTGCCAGCAGCCGGTCTCCGGAGATATACGAGCAGTACTTC
V: TRBV6-1; D: NA; size: NA; length: 15; J: TRBJ1-1; CDR3: CASSEDGGRSTEAFF; DNA: TGTGCCAGCAGTGAAGATGGGGGCCGGAGCACTGAAGCTTTCTTT
V: TRBV27; D: TRBD2; size: NA; length: 14; J: TRBJ2-1; CDR3: CASNPGLAVNEQFF; DNA: TGTGCCAGCAATCCGGGACTAGCGGTTAATGAGCAGTTCTTC
V: TRBV5-4; D: NA; size: NA; length: 13; J: TRBJ2-3; CDR3: CASSFDAPDTQYF; DNA: TGTGCCAGCAGCTTTGATGCGCCCGATACGCAGTATTTT
V: TRBV9; D: TRBD2; size: NA; length: 15; J: TRBJ2-2; CDR3: CASSGSGENTGELFF; DNA: TGTGCCAGCAGCGGGAGCGGGGAAAACACCGGGGAGCTGTTTTTT
V: TRBV5-4; D: TRBD1; size: once; length: 15; J: TRBJ1-1; CDR3: CASSFSPGGTTEAFF; DNA: TGTGCCAGCAGCTTCTCTCCAGGGGGAACCACTGAAGCTTTCTTT
V: TRBV6-6; D: NA; size: NA; length: 14; J: TRBJ1-4; CDR3: CATKEGGINEKLFF; DNA: TGTGCCACCAAGGAAGGAGGGATAAATGAAAAACTGTTTTTT
V: TRBV7-9; D: TRBD1; size: NA; length: 15; J: TRBJ1-4; CDR3: CASSLADRTQEKLFF; DNA: TGTGCCAGCAGCTTAGCGGACAGGACACAGGAAAAACTGTTTTTT
V: TRBV27; D: NA; size: NA; length: 14; J: TRBJ2-1; CDR3: CASSLGGSGNEQFF; DNA: TGTGCCAGCAGTTTAGGGGGGTCTGGCAATGAGCAGTTCTTC
V: TRBV5-6; D: TRBD1; size: few; length: 13; J: TRBJ2-7; CDR3: CASNTGTVSEQYF; DNA: TGTGCCAGCAACACAGGGACAGTAAGTGAGCAGTACTTC
V: TRBV5-1; D: NA; size: NA; length: 18; J: TRBJ1-6; CDR3: CASSLFQAGGRSNSPLHF; DNA: TGCGCCAGCAGCTTGTTCCAGGCCGGGGGTAGGTCAAATTCACCCCTCCACTTT
V: TRBV19; D: TRBD1; size: NA; length: 14; J: TRBJ1-5; CDR3: CASSLQGPGQPQHF; DNA: TGTGCCAGTTCCCTACAGGGGCCGGGTCAGCCCCAGCATTTT
V: TRBV4-3; D: TRBD2; size: NA; length: 18; J: TRBJ2-3; CDR3: CASSQQPRTSGRADTQYF; DNA: TGCGCCAGCAGCCAACAACCGCGGACTAGCGGGAGGGCAGATACGCAGTATTTT
V: TRBV2; D: TRBD1; size: NA; length: 16; J: TRBJ2-7; CDR3: CASSEQGQGTGYEQYF; DNA: TGTGCCAGCAGTGAGCAGGGACAGGGCACAGGCTACGAGCAGTACTTC
V: TRBV27; D: NA; size: NA; length: 13; J: TRBJ2-6; CDR3: CASFHSGANVLTF; DNA: TGTGCCAGCTTTCACTCTGGGGCCAACGTCCTGACTTTC
V: TRBV2; D: NA; size: NA; length: 17; J: TRBJ1-2; CDR3: CASSARRRVYLSYGYTF; DNA: TGTGCCAGCAGTGCCAGGCGCCGTGTCTACCTGAGCTATGGCTACACCTTC